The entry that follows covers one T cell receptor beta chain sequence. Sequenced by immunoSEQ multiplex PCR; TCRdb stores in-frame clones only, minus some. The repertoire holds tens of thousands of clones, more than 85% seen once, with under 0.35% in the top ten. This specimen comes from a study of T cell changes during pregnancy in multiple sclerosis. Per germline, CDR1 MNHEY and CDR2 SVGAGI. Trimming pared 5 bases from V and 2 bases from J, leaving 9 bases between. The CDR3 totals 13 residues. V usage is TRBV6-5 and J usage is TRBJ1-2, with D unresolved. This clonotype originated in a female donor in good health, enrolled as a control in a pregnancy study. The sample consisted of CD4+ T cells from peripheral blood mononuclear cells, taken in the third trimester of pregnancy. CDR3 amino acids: CASSRTGNYGYTF. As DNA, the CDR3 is TGTGCCAGCAGTCGGACGGGAAACTATGGCTACACCTTC.